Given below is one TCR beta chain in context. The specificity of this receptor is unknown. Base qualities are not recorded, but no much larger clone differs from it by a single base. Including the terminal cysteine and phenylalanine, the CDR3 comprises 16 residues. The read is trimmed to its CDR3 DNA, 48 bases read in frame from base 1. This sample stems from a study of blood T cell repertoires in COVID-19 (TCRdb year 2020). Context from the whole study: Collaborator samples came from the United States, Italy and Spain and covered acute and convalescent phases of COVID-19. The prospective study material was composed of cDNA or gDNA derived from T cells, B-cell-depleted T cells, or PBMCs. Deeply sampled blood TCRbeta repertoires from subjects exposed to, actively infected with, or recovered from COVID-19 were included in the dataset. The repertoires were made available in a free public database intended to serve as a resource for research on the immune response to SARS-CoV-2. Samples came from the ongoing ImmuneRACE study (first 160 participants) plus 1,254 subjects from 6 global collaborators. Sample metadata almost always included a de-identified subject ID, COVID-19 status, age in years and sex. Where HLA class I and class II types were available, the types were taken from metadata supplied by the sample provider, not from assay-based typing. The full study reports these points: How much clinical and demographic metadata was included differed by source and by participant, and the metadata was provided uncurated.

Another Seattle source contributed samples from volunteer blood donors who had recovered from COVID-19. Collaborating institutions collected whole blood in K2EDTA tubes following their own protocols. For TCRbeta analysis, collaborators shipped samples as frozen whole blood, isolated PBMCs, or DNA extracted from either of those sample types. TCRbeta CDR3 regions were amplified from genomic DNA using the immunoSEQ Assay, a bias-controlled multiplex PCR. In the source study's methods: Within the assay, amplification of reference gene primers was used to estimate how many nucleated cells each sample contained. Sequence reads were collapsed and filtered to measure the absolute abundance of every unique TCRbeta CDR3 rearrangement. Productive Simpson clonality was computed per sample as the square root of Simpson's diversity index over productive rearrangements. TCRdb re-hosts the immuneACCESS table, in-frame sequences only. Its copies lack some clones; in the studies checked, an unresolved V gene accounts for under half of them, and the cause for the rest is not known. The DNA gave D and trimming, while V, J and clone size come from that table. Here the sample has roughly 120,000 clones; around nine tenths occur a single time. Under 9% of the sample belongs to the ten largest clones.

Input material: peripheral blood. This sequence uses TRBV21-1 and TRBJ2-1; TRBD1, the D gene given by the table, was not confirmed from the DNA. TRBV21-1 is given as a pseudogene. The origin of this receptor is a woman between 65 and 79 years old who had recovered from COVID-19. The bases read TGTGCCAGCAGCAAAAAGGGGGTTAGCTCCTACAATGAGCAGTTCTTC. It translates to CASSKKGVSSYNEQFF.